This TCR beta chain originates from a study of PD-1 blockade in classical Hodgkin lymphoma. All trial patients relapsed after autologous stem cell transplantation. Notes on this clone: Its specificity is unknown.

With V trimmed by 0 bases and J by 8 bases, 10 bases remained unmatched. Germline V gene sequence: CDR1 SGHRS, CDR2 YFSETQ. The CDR3 has 15 amino acids. The data were produced by immunoSEQ multiplex PCR, yet TCRdb's version contains in-frame clones alone and is incomplete. The data contain 66,000 or so clones, about 70% of them singletons. Overall study findings and caveats: CD4+ TCR diversity rose significantly by C4D1, and CD8+ TCR diversity did not. Nivolumab initiation under 1 year post-ASCT meant exclusion.

Sequencing used peripheral blood mononuclear cells (PBMCs), obtained before the second cycle of nivolumab. The chain couples TRBV5-1 to TRBJ1-2; the match to TRBD1 covers 7 bases. This TCR was recovered from a human donor with classical Hodgkin lymphoma. The CDR3 here is CASSLGLTGADGYTF. The CDR3 DNA is TGCGCCAGCAGCTTGGGATTAACAGGGGCTGACGGCTACACCTTC.